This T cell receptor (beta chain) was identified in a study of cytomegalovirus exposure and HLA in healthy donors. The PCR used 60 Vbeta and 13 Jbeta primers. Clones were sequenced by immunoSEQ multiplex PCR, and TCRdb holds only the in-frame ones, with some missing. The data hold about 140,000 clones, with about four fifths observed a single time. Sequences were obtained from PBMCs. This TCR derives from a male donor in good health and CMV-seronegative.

CDR3 nucleotides: TGCGCCAGCAGCCAAGGACAGGGCAGTTCACCCCTCCACTTT. It yields the protein CASSQGQGSSPLHF. J is TRBJ1-6 and V is TRBV4-3; 7 bases are a match to TRBD1. The CDR3 contains 14 residues. CDR1 is LGHNA and CDR2 is YSLEER in the germline V gene. Unmatched junction bases numbered 3, after V lost 1 base and J lost 9 bases.